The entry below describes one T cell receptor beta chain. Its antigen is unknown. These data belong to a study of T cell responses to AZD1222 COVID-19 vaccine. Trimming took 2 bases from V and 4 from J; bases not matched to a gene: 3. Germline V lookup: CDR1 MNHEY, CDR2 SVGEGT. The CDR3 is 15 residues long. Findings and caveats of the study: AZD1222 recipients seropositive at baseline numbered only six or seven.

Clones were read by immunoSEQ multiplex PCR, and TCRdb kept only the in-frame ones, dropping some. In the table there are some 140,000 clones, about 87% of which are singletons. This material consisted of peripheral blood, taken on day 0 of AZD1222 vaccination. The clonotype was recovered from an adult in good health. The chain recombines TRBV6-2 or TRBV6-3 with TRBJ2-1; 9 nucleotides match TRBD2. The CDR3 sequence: CASSYERGVYNEQFF. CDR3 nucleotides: TGTGCCAGCAGTTACGAGCGGGGGGTGTACAATGAGCAGTTCTTC.